Listed below are T cell receptor beta chains from one sample, sequenced in a study of neoadjuvant anti-PD-1 for oral cavity cancer. The data were produced by immunoSEQ multiplex PCR, yet TCRdb's version contains in-frame clones alone and is incomplete. The sample records 55,000 to 75,000 clones, approximately 87% being singletons. Sequencing used PBMCs, obtained after nivolumab (anti-PD-1) treatment. These receptors were collected from a person between 35 and 79 years old with oral cavity squamous cell carcinoma. The CDR3 runs from the conserved cysteine through the conserved F or W. D genes are given only for firm matches. Part of the rows lack a size; the others show once, few, many or a class for expanded clones.

-	TRBV5-1	TRBJ2-4	-	TGCGCCAGCAGCTTGGCCCCTCAGGCCAAAAACATTCAGTACTTC	CASSLAPQAKNIQYF
-	TRBV6-1	TRBJ1-2	-	TGTGCCAGCAGTGATGGAGGGCTTAACTATGGCTACACCTTC	CASSDGGLNYGYTF
TRBD1	TRBV6-4	TRBJ2-7	-	TGTGCCAGCAGTTCCCGGACAGGTCCCTACGAGCAGTACTTC	CASSSRTGPYEQYF
-	TRBV28	TRBJ1-1	-	TGTGCCAGCAGTCGACCCCCAGTAAAAGCTTTCTTT	CASSRPPVKAFF
-	TRBV7-9	TRBJ2-5	once	TGTGCCAGCACCAGACACAGGGCCCGTCCAGAGACCCAGTACTTC	CASTRHRARPETQYF
TRBD2	TRBV5-1	TRBJ2-2	-	TGCGCCAGCAGCGTCCTAGCGGGGGCGAACACCGGGGAGCTGTTTTTT	CASSVLAGANTGELFF
TRBD1	TRBV9	TRBJ2-3	-	TGTGCCAGCAGCGCAACAGGGGGAGTCACAGATACGCAGTATTTT	CASSATGGVTDTQYF
TRBD2	TRBV5-1	TRBJ2-5	once	TGCGCCAGCAGCTTTGGGGCTAGCGGGGGCTGGGAGACCCAGTACTTC	CASSFGASGGWETQYF
TRBD2	TRBV10-3	TRBJ2-5	-	TGTGCCATCAGTAAGGGACTAGCGGGAGAAGAGACCCAGTACTTC	CAISKGLAGEETQYF
TRBD1	TRBV6-5	TRBJ2-1	-	TGTGCCAGCAATAAGGGACAGAGCTCCTACAATGAGCAGTTCTTC	CASNKGQSSYNEQFF
-	TRBV5-6	TRBJ1-6	-	TGTGCCAGCAGCTTTCGGGCCGTTAATTCACCCCTCCACTTT	CASSFRAVNSPLHF
-	TRBV2	TRBJ1-1	-	TGTGCCAGCAGTGAATTGTTTAAGAACACTGAAGCTTTCTTT	CASSELFKNTEAFF
-	TRBV23-1	TRBJ2-5	few	TGCGCCAGCACCCAGACAGACCAAGAGACCCAGTACTTC	CASTQTDQETQYF
-	TRBV7-3	TRBJ1-1	-	TGTGCCAGCAGCCCACACAGGGACGCTGAAGCTTTCTTT	CASSPHRDAEAFF
-	TRBV28	TRBJ1-2	-	TGTGCCAGCCGGTTACGGGAGAACTATGGCTACACCTTC	CASRLRENYGYTF
-	TRBV30	TRBJ1-1	-	TGTGCCTGGTTGACCCGGGCCTCGGAGGCTGAAGCTTTCTTT	CAWLTRASEAEAFF
-	TRBV7-8	TRBJ1-1	-	TGTGCCAGCAGCTTAGAGCCGGGAGTGAACACTGAAGCTTTCTTT	CASSLEPGVNTEAFF
TRBD2	TRBV10-3	TRBJ2-5	-	TGTGCCATCGGGCGGGGGGTGATAAAAGAGACCCAGTACTTC	CAIGRGVIKETQYF
TRBD1	TRBV11-2	TRBJ2-7	-	TGTGCCAGCAGCTCTTTACGGGACAGCCTACACGAGCAGTACTTC	CASSSLRDSLHEQYF
-	TRBV5-6	TRBJ1-2	-	TGTGCCAGCAGCCGGGGGCCAGCGCTCTATGGCTACACCTTC	CASSRGPALYGYTF
TRBD1	TRBV30	TRBJ2-7	-	TGTGCCCGGGGACAGAACTACGAGCAGTACTTC	CARGQNYEQYF
TRBD1	TRBV7-3	TRBJ2-7	-	TGTGCCAGCAGCGTATCCGGGACAGAGTCCTACGAGCAGTACTTC	CASSVSGTESYEQYF
-	TRBV2	TRBJ2-2	-	TGTGCCAGCATTTCCGCCCGGACCAACACCGGGGAGCTGTTTTTT	CASISARTNTGELFF
-	TRBV5-1	TRBJ1-4	-	TGCGCCAGCAGCTTGGCCTGGTCCCCTAATGAAAAACTGTTTTTT	CASSLAWSPNEKLFF
-	TRBV2	TRBJ1-1	-	TGTGCCAGCAGTGGCTGGGGGGGCGGAAACTATATCTTGATGAACACTGAAGCTTTCTTT	CASSGWGGGNYILMNTEAFF
-	TRBV4-1	TRBJ2-7	-	TGCGCCAGCAGCCAGGTGCAGTTGTATAGGGACAAATACTACGAGCAGTACTTC	CASSQVQLYRDKYYEQYF
-	TRBV7-8	TRBJ1-4	-	TGTGCCAGCAGCCTAACACTTTTTGAAAAACTGTTTTTT	CASSLTLFEKLFF
-	TRBV7-6	TRBJ2-7	-	TGTGCCAGCAGCTTAGCAAGAGGCACAGGGAACTACGAGCAGTACTTC	CASSLARGTGNYEQYF
-	TRBV6-1	TRBJ2-7	-	TGTGCCAGCAGTACAAACTACGAGCAGTACTTC	CASSTNYEQYF
TRBD1	TRBV10-2	TRBJ2-7	-	TGCGCCAGCAGTGAGTCGACAGGGGGGTACGAGCAGTACTTC	CASSESTGGYEQYF
-	TRBV19	TRBJ2-2	-	TGTGCCAGTAGTATAGGTGTCAGGGGATCCGGGGAGCTGTTTTTT	CASSIGVRGSGELFF
-	TRBV30	TRBJ2-1	-	TGTGCCTGGAGGGACCTACTAGGACCCTCCTACAATGAGCAGTTCTTC	CAWRDLLGPSYNEQFF
-	TRBV5-1	TRBJ1-3	-	TGCGCCAGCAGCTCTCAGGGAGGTATAGGAAACACCATATATTTT	CASSSQGGIGNTIYF
-	TRBV10-3	TRBJ2-5	-	TGTGCCATCAGTGAGTTGAAGGCAGGGCAAGAGACCCAGTACTTC	CAISELKAGQETQYF
-	TRBV5-6	TRBJ2-1	-	TGTGCCAGCAGCTTGGCCCCGGGGGGCGCAAACTACAATGAGCAGTTCTTC	CASSLAPGGANYNEQFF
TRBD2	TRBV5-1	TRBJ2-1	-	TGCGCCAGCAGCCCCGGGGTTAGCGGGACGAATGAGCAGTTCTTC	CASSPGVSGTNEQFF
TRBD1	TRBV4-1	TRBJ1-5	-	TGCGCCAGCAGCCAGCAGGGGGTAGTGGGCAATCAGCCCCAGCATTTT	CASSQQGVVGNQPQHF
TRBD2	TRBV6-6	TRBJ2-7	-	TGTACCAGCAGTTTGCCTATAGCGGGAGGGCCGGGCGAGCAGTACTTC	CTSSLPIAGGPGEQYF
TRBD2	TRBV5-4	TRBJ2-1	-	TGTGCCAGCAGCTTTCCTAGCGGGGGCTACAATGAGCAGTTCTTC	CASSFPSGGYNEQFF
-	TRBV6-1	TRBJ1-4	once	TGTGCCAGCGTTCGGGGGGAGACTAATGAAAAACTGTTTTTT	CASVRGETNEKLFF
-	TRBV19	TRBJ2-3	-	TGTGCCAGCAAGGGGTTAGGGGAGTTGGCAGATACGCAGTATTTT	CASKGLGELADTQYF
-	TRBV5-5	TRBJ2-1	once	TGTGCCAGCAGCCGCCATGACAATGAGCAGTTCTTC	CASSRHDNEQFF
-	TRBV6-5	TRBJ1-6	-	TGTGCCAGCAGGCCACAGGGAAATTCACCCCTCCACTTT	CASRPQGNSPLHF
-	TRBV4-2	TRBJ1-1	-	TGTGCCAGCAGCCAAGATATTGGGGGGGGCACTGAAGCTTTCTTT	CASSQDIGGGTEAFF
-	TRBV6-5	TRBJ2-7	-	TGTGCCAGCAGCGAAGGGCTGCTCCTCACCGAGCAGTACTTC	CASSEGLLLTEQYF
TRBD1	TRBV28	TRBJ1-2	-	TGTGCCAGCAGTTTACCGACAGGGGGGGGATATGGCTACACCTTC	CASSLPTGGGYGYTF
-	TRBV28	TRBJ2-4	-	TGTGCCAGCAGTAAAGCCCCCGGGCAGTTGAAAAACATTCAGTACTTC	CASSKAPGQLKNIQYF
TRBD1	TRBV7-8	TRBJ1-2	-	TGTGCCAGCAGCTCAAGGACAGGGAAGGAGAAGGGCTACACCTTC	CASSSRTGKEKGYTF
-	TRBV30	TRBJ1-4	-	TGTGCCTGGAGTGTACAGTTTAATGAAAAACTGTTTTTT	CAWSVQFNEKLFF
-	TRBV10-2	TRBJ1-1	-	TGCGCCACCGCATCCCTAGGACATTTGAACACTGAAGCTTTCTTT	CATASLGHLNTEAFF
-	TRBV7-9	TRBJ1-2	-	TGTGCCAGCAGCCGGACCGATCAGTATGGCTACACCTTC	CASSRTDQYGYTF
-	TRBV5-4	TRBJ1-1	-	TGTGCCAGCAGCTTAAGTGTCGTCGGTCGGGCTGAAGCTTTCTTT	CASSLSVVGRAEAFF
-	TRBV6-6	TRBJ1-3	-	TGTGCCAGCAGCCTCCCCTCTGGAAACACCATATATTTT	CASSLPSGNTIYF
-	TRBV30	TRBJ1-5	-	TGTGCCTGGCCCGGGGCCCGGGGACAGCCCCAGCATTTT	CAWPGARGQPQHF